Following are 20 T cell receptor beta chains from one sample sequenced in a study of blood T cell repertoires in COVID-19. Sequencing was performed with immunoSEQ multiplex PCR; in TCRdb, only in-frame clones are kept and a portion is missing. This table holds some 210,000 clones, about 90% found once. Sequencing used peripheral blood. These receptors were obtained from a man in his fifties or sixties with COVID-19, enrolled during active disease.

The genes are TRBV6-2 or TRBV6-3 and TRBJ2-7, with 14 bases lining up with TRBD2. CDR3 length: 15 amino acids. The germline gives CDR1 MNHEY, CDR2 SVGEGT. After removal of 3 bases from V and 7 bases from J, the junction contained 5 bases not matched to a gene. The DNA for the CDR3 is TGTGCCAGCAGTTATCCGGGACTAGCGGGGGTGGAGCAGTACTTC. It translates to CASSYPGLAGVEQYF.

This chain uses TRBV10-3 with TRBJ2-7; 10 positions agree with TRBD2. The trim removed 10 bases at V and 1 base at J, leaving 4 bases unmatched. The germline V gene encodes CDR1 ENHRY and CDR2 SYGVKD. CDR3 size: 13 residues. The CDR3 loop is CATLLAGSYEQYF. CDR3 DNA sequence: TGTGCCACTTTACTAGCGGGGTCCTACGAGCAGTACTTC.

V gene TRBV18 combines with J gene TRBJ2-7; D not certain. CDR1 is KGHSH, CDR2 LQKENI, per germline. V was clipped by 6 bases and J by 5 bases, with 11 bases between them. This CDR3 is built from 12 residues. In DNA, the CDR3 is TGTGCCAGCTCGCGATATTTGGACGAGCAGTACTTC. It codes for CASSRYLDEQYF.

This clone was observed a handful of times. The rearrangement links TRBV5-1 to TRBJ1-1; D is uncertain. Germline V lookup: CDR1 SGHRS, CDR2 YFSETQ. This CDR3 has 15 residues. V dropped 0 bases and J dropped 6 bases, with 15 bases sitting between them. Here the CDR3 reads CASSLAVGKFAEAFF. The CDR3 region has the DNA TGCGCCAGCAGCTTGGCTGTGGGCAAGTTCGCTGAAGCTTTCTTT.

Here the CDR3 DNA reads TGTGCCAGCAGCCCCCGTGGGGCTCGCACAGATACGCAGTATTTT. This codes for CASSPRGARTDTQYF. The J gene is TRBJ2-3, the V gene TRBV11-2; perhaps TRBD1 as D (5 bases). The germline V gene has CDR1 SGHAT and CDR2 FQNNGV. The CDR3 consists of 15 residues. V was trimmed by 5 bases and J by 1 base, leaving 13 bases between them. Filled out from reference TRBV11-2 and TRBJ2-3, the complete variable domain reads EAGVAQSPRYKIIEKRQSVAFWCNPISGHATLYWYQQILGQGPKLLIQFQNNGVVDDSQLPKDRFSAERLKGVDSTLKIQPAKLEDSAVYLCASSPRGARTDTQYFGPGTRLTVL.

The rearrangement links TRBV10-3 to TRBJ2-7, with TRBD1 matching over 12 bases. The germline gives CDR1 ENHRY, CDR2 SYGVKD. This CDR3 has 16 residues. With 3 bases clipped from V and 3 bases from J, the junction kept 6 bases outside the gene matches. CDR3 region: CAISDRGQGAGYEQYF. The CDR3 bases are TGTGCCATCAGTGATAGGGGACAGGGGGCGGGCTACGAGCAGTACTTC.

CDR3 DNA: TGTGCCAGCAGCCAAGATAAAGGACTAGCGGATACCTACGAGCAGTACTTC. Protein: CASSQDKGLADTYEQYF. This chain joins TRBV3-1 (or the pseudogene TRBV3-2) and TRBJ2-7; 10 nucleotides match TRBD2. There are 17 residues in the CDR3. Unmatched junction bases numbered 7, after V lost 0 bases and J lost 2 bases. The germline V gene encodes CDR1 LGHDT and CDR2 YNNKEL (reference sequence).

This clone was found once. The chain combines TRBV18 with TRBJ2-1, with 7 bases aligning to TRBD2. Germline V gene sequence: CDR1 KGHSH, CDR2 LQKENI. The CDR3 length is 14 residues. J was trimmed by 7 bases and V by 3 bases; bases with no gene match: 6. For the CDR3, the DNA is TGTGCCAGCTCACCGAGCCGGGAGGTGAATGAGCAGTTCTTC. Translation gives CASSPSREVNEQFF.

The rearrangement joins TRBV7-2 to TRBJ2-7; D possibly corresponds to TRBD2 (6 bases). Trimming shortened V by 0 bases and J by 12 bases, and 18 bases separated the two germline ends. This CDR3 region has 14 residues. The germline gives CDR1 SGHTA, CDR2 FQGNSA. The CDR3 here is CASSLAPGGGVAYF. CDR3 bases: TGTGCCAGCAGCTTAGCGCCGGGCGGAGGGGTAGCGTACTTC. The whole variable domain, remainder taken from reference TRBV7-2 and TRBJ2-7, is GAGVSQSPSNKVTEKGKDVELRCDPISGHTALYWYRQSLGQGLEFLIYFQGNSAPDKSGLPSDRFSAERTGGSVSTLTIQRTQQEDSAVYLCASSLAPGGGVAYFGPGTRLTVT.

V is TRBV19 and J is TRBJ1-6; D remains unclear. CDR3 length: 18 amino acids. Trimming took 4 bases from V and 5 from J, leaving 21 bases between them. Germline CDR1 is LNHDA and CDR2 is SQIVND (reference sequence). The CDR3 here is CASSTDWGGIKNNSPLHF. In DNA, the CDR3 is TGTGCCAGTAGTACCGACTGGGGAGGGATTAAGAATAATTCACCCCTCCACTTT. Variable domain in full (rest from reference TRBV19 and TRBJ1-6): DGGITQSPKYLFRKEGQNVTLSCEQNLNHDAMYWYRQDPGQGLRLIYYSQIVNDFQKGDIAEGYSVSREKKESFPLTVTSAQKNPTAFYLCASSTDWGGIKNNSPLHFGNGTRLTVT.

The J gene is TRBJ2-7, the V gene TRBV6-5; 10 nucleotides align to TRBD1. The trim removed 6 bases at V and 4 bases at J, leaving 9 bases unmatched. In germline, CDR1 is MNHEY, CDR2 SVGAGI. CDR3 size: 15 residues. The CDR3 loop reads CASRGPGQGVYEQYF. CDR3 bases: TGTGCCAGCAGGGGTCCCGGACAGGGGGTATACGAGCAGTACTTC.

The V call is TRBV28, the J call TRBJ1-5; D unclear. Trimming cost V 5 bases and J 1 base, with 12 bases left between them. The CDR3 has 15 residues. Germline CDR1 is MDHEN and CDR2 is SYDVKM. The CDR3 DNA reads TGTGCCAGCAGTCCGAGCGGGGAAAGCAATCAGCCCCAGCATTTT. Translated: CASSPSGESNQPQHF.

J is TRBJ2-6 and V is TRBV27; D perhaps matches TRBD1 (6 bases). The CDR3 has 16 residues. Trimming took 8 bases from V and 1 from J, leaving 15 bases between them. Germline loops: CDR1 MNHEY, CDR2 SMNVEV (reference sequence). The CDR3 protein is CASGRGKPSGANVLTF. The CDR3 nucleotides read TGTGCCAGCGGCAGGGGAAAACCGTCTGGGGCCAACGTCCTGACTTTC.

J is TRBJ2-2 and V is TRBV7-3; no reliable D call. The germline V gene has CDR1 SGHTA and CDR2 FQGTGA. The CDR3 has 12 amino acids. V gave up 9 bases and J gave up 5 bases, with 10 bases separating them. The DNA of the CDR3 is TGTGCCAGGAAACCGGAGACCGGGGAGCTGTTTTTT. As protein: CARKPETGELFF.

This chain uses TRBV30 with TRBJ2-7, with TRBD2 matching over 12 bases. Per the germline V gene, CDR1 is GTSNPN and CDR2 is SVGIG (reference sequence). With 4 bases clipped from V and 4 bases from J, the junction kept 5 bases outside the gene matches. The length of the CDR3 is 14 residues. Here the CDR3 reads CAWTQLAGGYEQYF. In DNA form, the CDR3 reads TGTGCCTGGACTCAACTAGCGGGGGGTTACGAGCAGTACTTC.

The chain employs TRBV7-2 and TRBJ1-6, with 8 positions matching TRBD1. CDR1 is SGHTA and CDR2 is FQGNSA in the germline V gene. The length of the CDR3 is 15 residues. V trimming: 5 bases; J trimming: 7 bases; junction bases outside the gene matches: 7. Here the CDR3 reads CASSPKTGVNSPLHF. CDR3 DNA sequence: TGTGCCAGCAGCCCGAAGACAGGGGTAAATTCACCCCTCCACTTT.

The count of this clone is one. The rearrangement links TRBV18 to TRBJ1-2; 9 positions agree with TRBD1. The germline gives CDR1 KGHSH, CDR2 LQKENI. Trimming cost V 5 bases and J 4 bases; bases outside gene matches: 11. The CDR3 has 16 residues. The chain's CDR3 is CASSAKGQGLFYGYTF. CDR3 nucleotides: TGTGCCAGCTCAGCGAAGGGACAGGGTCTTTTCTATGGCTACACCTTC.

V is TRBV27 and J is TRBJ2-3; the match to TRBD1 covers 10 bases. This CDR3 region has 16 residues. Germline CDR1 reads MNHEY; CDR2 reads SMNVEV (reference sequence). V was clipped by 3 bases and J by 0 bases; unmatched bases: 3. Here the CDR3 reads CASSFDRGPSTDTQYF. CDR3 sequence (DNA): TGTGCCAGCAGTTTTGACAGGGGGCCTAGCACAGATACGCAGTATTTT.

The gene calls are TRBV10-3 and TRBJ2-2; the D gene is possibly TRBD2 (6 bases). This CDR3 has 15 residues. CDR1 ENHRY and CDR2 SYGVKD come from the germline V gene. Deletions cut 6 bases from V and 1 base from J, with 12 bases between. Here the CDR3 reads CAISLAELNTGELFF. CDR3 bases: TGTGCCATCAGCTTAGCGGAACTGAACACCGGGGAGCTGTTTTTT.

CDR3 sequence reads: CASSSLGRGSYNEQFF. CDR3 coding DNA: TGTGCCAGCAGCTCCCTAGGGCGGGGCTCCTACAATGAGCAGTTCTTC. The rearrangement links TRBV11-3 to TRBJ2-1; a weak D match, TRBD2 (6 bases). V was trimmed by 4 bases and J by 0 bases, leaving 13 bases between them. Germline V gene lookup returns CDR1 SGHNT and CDR2 YENEEA. The length of the CDR3 is 16 residues.